This T cell receptor (beta chain) was sequenced during a study of blood T cell repertoires in COVID-19. Study-wide context: Both acute and convalescent COVID-19 samples were obtained from the United States, Italy and Spain. Nucleic acid was either cDNA or gDNA, and it came from T cells, B-cell-depleted T cells, or PBMCs.

In the original analysis: Reference gene primer amplification gave nucleated cell count estimates. This table comes from immunoSEQ multiplex PCR, and its TCRdb copy is limited to in-frame clones, with some not included. V and J calls and clone size are copied from that table; D and trimming were computed from the DNA. The table records some 270,000 clones, 86% of them present only once. The CDR3 covers 15 residues. V shed 5 bases and J 4 bases; nucleotides not matched to a gene: 10. CDR1 and CDR2 from the germline V gene are MGHDK and SYGVNS. Input material: peripheral blood. This receptor was identified in a woman aged 60-70 years who had recovered from COVID-19. The chain employs TRBV25-1 and TRBJ1-2; 7 bases agree with TRBD1. The CDR3 DNA sequence: TGTGCCAGCAGTACTCCGGGACAGACTCCCTATGGCTACACCTTC. This translates into CASSTPGQTPYGYTF.